This TCR beta chain is from a study of T cells in Graves' hyperthyroidism and ophthalmopathy (dated 2019 in TCRdb). About the study as a whole: Peripheral blood was sampled at the time of initial diagnosis, prior to any treatment. To identify TCR V-J signatures that set the groups apart, the researchers used a discovery cohort of about a hundred patients, made up of roughly 45 with Graves' ophthalmopathy and about 60 with stable Graves' hyperthyroidism. Prospective prediction of ophthalmopathy was tested in an independent validation cohort of 18 to 20 hyperthyroidism patients and 17 patients who later progressed to ophthalmopathy. The 100 or so discovery patients were randomly split 7:3 into training and test sets. In addition, the study compared T-cell repertoires in thyroid tissue and in blood from several Graves' hyperthyroidism patients. Once sampling was done, hyperthyroidism patients were given methimazole at a starting dose of 30 mg daily, whereas ophthalmopathy patients were given high-dose intravenous methylprednisolone. TCR Vbeta CDR3 sequencing of 135 peripheral blood samples (approximately 44 ophthalmopathy, about 75 hyperthyroidism and roughly 17 progressor patients) is reported in the paper.

This clonotype was seen ten or more times. There is no known antigen for this receptor. Base quality data are lacking; no much larger clone is found one base away. What the authors observed across the whole study: Sample size was not statistically predetermined, and investigators were not blinded to group allocation. In cross-validation, a model built on a 13 V-J signature told ophthalmopathy apart from stable hyperthyroidism with 87.88% sensitivity and 81% to 82% specificity, and in testing the same model reached 80%/75%. Most expanded thyroid clonotypes (frequency above 0.001) were also found in blood, which suggests that blood repertoires may mirror thyroid immune responses. In validation, the model predicted progression to ophthalmopathy with around 71% sensitivity and over 72% specificity, a median of 6.5 months before onset.

Hyperthyroidism patients were newly diagnosed, had a disease duration of under 2 months, and were aged 18 to 65 years. Any patient with an uncontrolled infection, another autoimmune disease, pregnancy or lactation was excluded. Diagnoses relied on clinical symptoms, serum thyroxine and TRAb, thyroid ultrasound and orbital computed tomography. Blood from progressor patients was collected at the time of first diagnosis with hyperthyroidism, before any ophthalmopathy symptoms had appeared. Ficoll-Paque density gradient centrifugation was used to isolate PBMCs from about 9.4 ml of fresh peripheral blood. Patients classed as progressors first received a Graves' hyperthyroidism diagnosis and then went on to develop ophthalmopathy during follow-up. Total RNA was extracted with Trizol reagent, and quality was checked on an Agilent 2100 Bioanalyzer. CDR1 and CDR2 are drawn from the germline V gene: MNHEY, SVGEGT. Cut back by 3 bases and 5 bases, the V and J ends lie 14 bases apart. From its cysteine to its phenylalanine, the CDR3 spans 14 amino acids. This entry keeps only the CDR3 DNA: 42 bases, framed from base 1.

The TCR beta CDR3 regions were amplified from the RNA transcripts. For the first round of RT-PCR on the TCR CDR3, the HTBI primer set was used together with the Qiagen OneStep RT-PCR kit. The libraries were constructed in a second round of multiplex PCR and then size-selected and purified. Libraries were sequenced paired-end with 100 bp reads on an Illumina HiSeq2000. The paper's data handling went like this. Raw data were processed with SOAPnuke, discarding reads with adapters, uncalled bases, mean Phred below 15, or no exact constant-primer or identifier match. COPE v1.2.5 was used to merge high-quality paired reads, and clonotypes were defined as unique nucleotide sequences. MiTCR v1.1 was used to align clonotypes to the IMGT TRBV, TRBD and TRBJ reference segments. Analysis was restricted to V-J combinations with a frequency above 0.0001, which covered roughly 99% of repertoires. The TCS score was defined as the ratio of F50 (clonal expansion) to E x V (chaos), calculated using BLOSUM62-based TCRdist between CDR3 peptides within each V-J. Welch's t-statistics and random forest reduced roughly 530 V-J features to 10 to 15, which were used in a naive Bayes classifier (R e1071). TCRdb reprocessing: public reads trimmed at Q25 with fastp, clones called with MiXCR, in-frame beta chains kept. Rows matching on CDR3 protein sequence are summarized as one entry with the most common DNA and genes. V and J calls and clone size were set by TCRdb, not the authors. This sample comprises about 260,000 distinct CDR3 sequences, less than 30% of them detected only once. The ten largest clones add up to about 25% of the sample.

The chain links TRBV6-2 or TRBV6-3 with TRBJ2-7, with TRBD2 as a weak D call on 6 bases. The TCR originated in a man aged 40-50 years with Graves' hyperthyroidism that later progressed to Graves' ophthalmopathy. The source material was blood. This receptor carries the CDR3 CASSYPGRGDEQYF. Here is the DNA: TGTGCCAGCAGTTATCCTGGGCGGGGAGACGAGCAGTACTTC.